The 29 T cell receptor beta chains reported below all come from one sample, sequenced in a study of blood T cell repertoires in COVID-19. This table comes from immunoSEQ multiplex PCR, and its TCRdb copy is limited to in-frame clones, with some not included. In the table there are 110,000 to 150,000 clones, about four fifths of which are singletons. The specimen sequenced was peripheral blood. Every receptor here comes from a human donor in a cohort sampled during active COVID-19.

This clone occurred once. This chain connects TRBV28 to TRBJ1-3, with D perhaps matching TRBD1 (6 bases). Trimming cost V 5 bases and J 4 bases, with 12 bases left between them. Germline V gene lookup returns CDR1 MDHEN and CDR2 SYDVKM. This CDR3 is 14 amino acids long. The chain's CDR3 is CASSVTGTGNTIYF. CDR3 nucleotide sequence: TGTGCCAGCAGTGTAACAGGGACCGGAAACACCATATATTTT.

The chain recombines TRBV28 with TRBJ2-7; tentatively, D is TRBD1 (6 bases). In germline, CDR1 is MDHEN, CDR2 SYDVKM. The CDR3 contains 16 residues. Trimming removed 2 bases at V and 0 bases at J, with 14 bases between. CDR3 DNA: TGTGCCAGCAGTTTAGAACAGGGAAGAAACTCCTACGAGCAGTACTTC. Protein: CASSLEQGRNSYEQYF.

The chain links TRBV11-1 to TRBJ2-2, with 7 bases lining up with TRBD1. The CDR3 extends over 16 amino acids. CDR1 SGHAT and CDR2 FQDESV come from the germline V gene (reference sequence). V lost 0 bases, J lost 0 bases, and 1 base stayed unmatched. Written as DNA, the CDR3 is TGTGCCAGCAGCTTAGCAGGGACAGCGAACACCGGGGAGCTGTTTTTT. This gives the protein CASSLAGTANTGELFF.

The genes are TRBV28 and TRBJ1-3; D unclear. Germline assignment: CDR1 MDHEN and CDR2 SYDVKM. With 6 bases removed from V and 8 bases from J, the gap between germline ends came to 14 bases. The CDR3 has 13 residues. The CDR3 nucleotides are TGTGCCAGCAGACTCCCCGGGGTTCACACCATATATTTT. Translation gives CASRLPGVHTIYF.

This chain joins TRBV29-1 and TRBJ1-6, with D unresolved. Germline assignment: CDR1 SQVTM and CDR2 ANQGSEA. V was pared by 5 bases and J by 7 bases, with 12 bases between. The CDR3 is 13 residues long. The CDR3 bases are TGCAGCGTTTTGGCGGGTTTCAATTCACCCCTCCACTTT. Its translation: CSVLAGFNSPLHF. Together with reference TRBV29-1 and TRBJ1-6, the CDR3 gives the full variable domain: SAVISQKPSRDICQRGTSLTIQCQVDSQVTMMFWYRQQPGQSLTLIATANQGSEATYESGFVIDKFPISRPNLTFSTLTVSNMSPEDSSIYLCSVLAGFNSPLHFGNGTRLTVT.

The CDR3 sequence: CASRLGGEDALLETQYF. In DNA, the CDR3 is TGTGCAAGTCGCTTAGGCGGGGAGGACGCCCTCCTAGAGACCCAGTACTTC. The chain carries TRBV12-2 and TRBJ2-5; TRBD2 reflects the table's D call only, with no check against the DNA. TRBV12-2 is a pseudogene segment. The CDR3 is 17 amino acids.

The chain has TRBV30 and TRBJ1-5, with D unresolved. Trimming took off 1 base at V and 7 bases at J, with 8 bases between the two ends. This CDR3 region has 12 residues. Germline V CDR1 and CDR2: GTSNPN, SVGIG (reference sequence). The CDR3 region is CAWSAQKQPQHF. For the CDR3, the DNA is TGTGCCTGGAGTGCCCAGAAACAGCCCCAGCATTTT.

The chain carries TRBV6-6 and TRBJ1-4, with 8 positions matching TRBD1. The CDR3 length is 14 residues. After removal of 4 bases from V and 8 bases from J, the junction contained 6 bases not matched to a gene. CDR1 and CDR2 (germline): MNHNY, SVGAGI (reference sequence). CDR3 nucleotides: TGTGCCAGCAGTTCCACAGGGGGTCAGGAAAAACTGTTTTTT. Its translation: CASSSTGGQEKLFF.

The chain joins TRBV5-1 to TRBJ1-2; 10 bases fit TRBD1. CDR1 and CDR2 from the germline V gene are SGHRS and YFSETQ. J gave up 6 bases and V 3 bases, and 5 bases lay outside the gene matches. CDR3 length: 14 amino acids. CDR3 amino acids: CASSSGTGVHGYTF. CDR3 sequence (DNA): TGCGCCAGCAGCTCCGGGACAGGGGTACATGGCTACACCTTC.

V usage is TRBV7-2 and J usage is TRBJ1-1, with D hard to call. This CDR3 is built from 15 residues. CDR1 is SGHTA, CDR2 FQGNSA, per germline. V lost 6 bases and J lost 8, with 22 bases in between. The CDR3 coding sequence is TGTGCCAGCAGGGGCCCGCTAGGACCAACGGGGGAAGCTTTCTTT. Its protein is CASRGPLGPTGEAFF.

The chain links TRBV19 to TRBJ2-7; TRBD1 agrees at 8 bases. The CDR3 length is 13 residues. CDR1 is LNHDA, CDR2 SQIVND, per germline (reference sequence). Losses at the gene ends were 5 bases for V and 7 bases for J; bases not matched to a gene: 7. The CDR3 here is CASSPTGGREQYF. DNA for the CDR3: TGTGCCAGTAGTCCCACAGGGGGAAGGGAGCAGTACTTC.

The chain joins TRBV4-3 to TRBJ1-1; D unresolved. Trimming took 3 bases from V and 6 from J, leaving 11 bases between them. Germline CDR1 LGHNA, CDR2 YSLEER. The CDR3 length is 13 residues. CDR3 DNA: TGCGCCAGCAGCCAGGAAGGAGGTTCTGAAGCTTTCTTT. Encoded protein: CASSQEGGSEAFF.

The rearrangement uses TRBV7-2 and TRBJ2-3; weak D call: TRBD2 (6 bases). V shed 1 base and J shed 1 base, with 15 bases lying between them. Germline assignment: CDR1 SGHTA and CDR2 FQGNSA. The CDR3 contains 17 residues. The CDR3 DNA follows: TGTGCCAGCAGCTTAGGCCAAGCGGGTTCTGGCACAGATACGCAGTATTTT. This sequence encodes CASSLGQAGSGTDTQYF.

V gene TRBV7-6 combines with J gene TRBJ2-1; 10 bases align to TRBD2. The V and J ends lost 3 bases and 6 bases, in that order; junction bases with no gene match: 11. The CDR3 spans 17 residues. Per the germline V gene, CDR1 is SGHVS and CDR2 is FNYEAQ. CDR3 amino acids: CASSFPFLSGGFNEQFF. The CDR3 DNA reads as TGTGCCAGCAGCTTCCCTTTTCTTAGCGGGGGGTTCAATGAGCAGTTCTTC.

The chain is built from TRBV4-3 and TRBJ2-7; weak D call: TRBD1 (5 bases). Germline V CDR1 and CDR2: LGHNA, YSLEER. The CDR3 contains 15 residues. V was cut by 1 base and J by 2 bases, with 12 bases left in between. This CDR3 is CASSQGPTGAYEQYF. In nucleotides, the CDR3 is TGCGCCAGCAGCCAAGGGCCCACAGGAGCCTACGAGCAGTACTTC.

This chain connects TRBV6-5 to TRBJ1-6, with D uncertain. In germline, CDR1 is MNHEY, CDR2 SVGAGI. CDR3 length equals 13 residues. The V and J ends lost 0 bases and 9 bases respectively, with 6 bases between them. CDR3 bases: TGTGCCAGCAGTTACTCCCCAGTTTCACCCCTCCACTTT. Its protein is CASSYSPVSPLHF.

The CDR3 region has the DNA TGTGCCAGCAGAGATACAGGGGACTATGGCTACACCTTC. Translated: CASRDTGDYGYTF. The chain carries TRBV6-5 and TRBJ1-2, with 7 positions matching TRBD1. Trimming cost V 6 bases and J 3 bases; bases outside gene matches: 4. Germline values: CDR1 MNHEY, CDR2 SVGAGI. CDR3 length: 13 residues.

The chain uses TRBV28 and TRBJ2-2, with 9 bases that match TRBD1. With 10 bases clipped from V and 7 bases from J, the junction kept 10 bases outside the gene matches. The CDR3 length is 14 residues. Germline V gene lookup returns CDR1 MDHEN and CDR2 SYDVKM. CDR3 coding DNA: TGTGCCATACTCACAGGGGGCGCAGGCGGGGAGCTGTTTTTT. Amino acids: CAILTGGAGGELFF.

As DNA, the CDR3 is TGTGCCAGCACTCGTAGTAGCGGGAGCACAGATACGCAGTATTTT. Its protein product is CASTRSSGSTDTQYF. The gene calls are TRBV2 and TRBJ2-3; 7 bases agree with TRBD2. Per the germline V gene, CDR1 is SNHLY and CDR2 is FYNNEI. V lost 7 bases to trimming and J lost 0 bases; unmatched junction nucleotides: 7. This CDR3 has 15 residues.

The rearrangement uses TRBV5-1 and TRBJ2-2, with D perhaps matching TRBD1 (7 bases). Germline V gives CDR1 SGHRS, CDR2 YFSETQ. The V and J ends lost 4 bases and 1 base respectively, with 11 bases between them. The CDR3 runs 15 residues. In nucleotides, the CDR3 is TGCGCCAGCAGCGCGGGGACAGTGAACACCGGGGAGCTGTTTTTT. Its translation is CASSAGTVNTGELFF.

The chain is built from TRBV7-2 and TRBJ2-5, with TRBD2 matching over 13 bases. Germline V CDR1 and CDR2: SGHTA, FQGNSA. CDR3 length equals 15 residues. The J segment lost 4 bases and the V segment lost 4 bases, leaving 3 bases of the junction unmatched. The chain's CDR3 is CASSSLAGGSETQYF. CDR3 sequence (DNA): TGTGCCAGCAGCTCACTAGCGGGGGGGTCAGAGACCCAGTACTTC. The full variable domain, with the rest looked up from reference TRBV7-2 and TRBJ2-5, is GAGVSQSPSNKVTEKGKDVELRCDPISGHTALYWYRQSLGQGLEFLIYFQGNSAPDKSGLPSDRFSAERTGGSVSTLTIQRTQQEDSAVYLCASSSLAGGSETQYFGPGTRLLVL.

The rearrangement uses TRBV7-6 and TRBJ2-1, with 7 bases that match TRBD1. Per the germline V gene, CDR1 is SGHVS and CDR2 is FNYEAQ. J gave up 3 bases and V 5 bases, and 13 bases lay outside the gene matches. The CDR3 covers 17 residues. The CDR3 sequence is CASSTTGAGTIYNEQFF. The CDR3 DNA is TGTGCCAGCAGCACCACAGGGGCCGGAACCATCTACAATGAGCAGTTCTTC.

The chain is built from TRBV24-1 and TRBJ2-3; possible D gene TRBD2, 5 bases. Germline CDR1 is KGHDR and CDR2 is SFDVKD. With 3 bases removed from V and 5 bases from J, the gap between germline ends came to 8 bases. CDR3 length: 13 amino acids. CDR3 sequence reads: CATSDPGVDTQYF. CDR3 DNA: TGTGCCACCAGTGATCCCGGGGTAGATACGCAGTATTTT.

This chain links TRBV2 with TRBJ2-5; 11 bases line up with TRBD2. The CDR3 is 18 residues long. The junction had 16 bases not matched to a gene; V was cut back by 6 bases and J by 4 bases. The germline CDR1 and CDR2 sequences are SNHLY and FYNNEI. As DNA, the CDR3 is TGTGCCAGCAGGAGAGGGGGACTAGCGGCGCCTCGGGGAGAGACCCAGTACTTC. Translated: CASRRGGLAAPRGETQYF.

This chain uses TRBV3-1 (or the pseudogene TRBV3-2) with TRBJ1-1; D remains unclear. Trimming stripped 3 bases from V and 2 bases from J, with 7 bases between. This CDR3 contains 13 residues. Germline V gene sequence: CDR1 LGHDT, CDR2 YNNKEL (reference sequence). CDR3 nucleotide sequence: TGTGCCAGCAGCCAGGCGACTAACACTGAAGCTTTCTTT. Amino acids: CASSQATNTEAFF.

The genes are TRBV7-9 and TRBJ2-1, with 7 positions matching TRBD2. The CDR3 consists of 15 residues. The V and J ends lost 0 bases and 4 bases, in that order; junction bases with no gene match: 3. Germline lookup yields CDR1 SEHNR and CDR2 FQNEAQ (reference sequence). In DNA form, the CDR3 reads TGTGCCAGCAGCTTAGCGGGGGGGAAGTACAATGAGCAGTTCTTC. Translating it yields CASSLAGGKYNEQFF. The full variable domain, with the rest looked up from reference TRBV7-9 and TRBJ2-1, is DTGVSQNPRHKITKRGQNVTFRCDPISEHNRLYWYRQTLGQGPEFLTYFQNEAQLEKSRLLSDRFSAERPKGSFSTLEIQRTEQGDSAMYLCASSLAGGKYNEQFFGPGTRLTVL.

This chain connects TRBV7-9 to TRBJ1-1; D ambiguous. V was trimmed by 1 base and J by 5 bases, leaving 8 bases between them. The V gene's germline CDR1 is SEHNR and CDR2 FQNEAQ (reference sequence). This CDR3 comprises 13 residues. CDR3 coding DNA: TGTGCCAGCAGCTTAGAGGCGGCTACTGAAGCTTTCTTT. This translates into CASSLEAATEAFF.

The rearrangement joins TRBV5-1 to TRBJ2-1; 7 nucleotides align to TRBD2. Germline CDR1 and CDR2: SGHRS and YFSETQ. The CDR3 is 17 residues long. J was trimmed by 10 bases and V by 1 base; bases with no gene match: 17. This chain's CDR3 is CASSLQGGQTPSAEQFF. In DNA, the CDR3 is TGCGCCAGCAGCTTGCAGGGAGGGCAAACCCCCTCCGCGGAGCAGTTCTTC.

CDR3 sequence (DNA): TGTGCCAGCAGTTCTCAGGGATATGGCTACACCTTC. The encoded protein is CASSSQGYGYTF. The rearrangement joins TRBV12-3 or TRBV12-4 to TRBJ1-2; TRBD1 might be the D (5 bases). With 4 bases removed from V and 5 bases from J, the gap between germline ends came to 8 bases. The CDR3 extends over 12 amino acids.